What follows describes a single T cell receptor (beta chain). Antigen specificity is unknown. These data belong to a study of OX40 agonist ivuxolimab in advanced cancers. Whole-study context: Across the patients, intravenous ivuxolimab was delivered every 2 weeks at 0.01 to 10 mg/kg. Dose-escalation patients were diagnosed with hepatocellular carcinoma, melanoma, renal cell cancer or head and neck cancer. Study results and limitations: Not determined was the antigen specificity of the expanded peripheral T cells. CD4+ and CD8+ blood T cells expanded clonally by week 6 at 0.1 to 3.0 mg/kg.

Assay: immunoSEQ multiplex PCR; the TCRdb copy retains only in-frame clones and omits some. The sample gives about 55,000 clones, 75% to 90% of which show up once; about an eighth is in the top ten. This CDR3 has 11 amino acids. Germline values: CDR1 MDHEN, CDR2 SYDVKM. V lost 5 bases, J lost 6 bases, and 6 bases lay in between. This chain joins TRBV28 and TRBJ2-3; the D is unclear. The starting material was CD4+ or CD8+ T cells sorted from blood, obtained in a trial of the OX40 agonist ivuxolimab. The origin of this receptor is an adult with an advanced solid tumor such as melanoma, head and neck, liver or kidney cancer. CDR3 protein: CASSPRDTQYF. In DNA, the CDR3 is TGTGCCAGCAGTCCGCGGGATACGCAGTATTTT.